A selection of T cell receptor beta chains follows, all from one sample in a study of post-analysis software for immune sequencing data. From the PCR reads, TCRdb called clonotypes with MiXCR, one entry per CDR3 protein. Among about 770,000 distinct CDR3 sequences listed, roughly 46% were seen once. Sequencing was carried out using blood. The receptors were sampled from a girl aged 5-17 years with multiple sclerosis. Both conserved end residues are part of each CDR3.

v_call cdr3_length cdr3_aa
TRBV7-9 16 CASRGLGQSMNTEAFF
TRBV7-3 17 CATIPGISAETNYGYTF
TRBV7-9 14 CASSSDVASYEQYF
TRBV27 16 CASSLGPDPSNQPQHF
TRBV9 15 CASSVAASGIYEQFF
TRBV7-9 19 CASSPSFPGGEGQTGTQYF
TRBV20-1 14 CSAREGLSYNEQFF
TRBV7-2 18 CASSFLGLRSGSTDTQYF
TRBV4-1 15 CASRGTSDSYNEQFF
TRBV5-1 15 CASTQLFGPESDQYF
TRBV6-6 16 CASSVPGQGFSDTQYF
TRBV13 14 CASTLSGAQETRYF
TRBV10-3 12 CAIMGGAKEQYF
TRBV20-1 15 CSANPGTGDQETQYF
TRBV11-2 17 CASSLYPNGGSTDTQYF
TRBV11-2 14 CASSSMTGMETQYF
TRBV29-1 13 CGAGQGADYGYTF
TRBV7-2 15 CASSSSGTGGNEQYF
TRBV29-1 14 CSVGPSGSSHEQFF
TRBV29-1 16 CSVVFGGEGQSTEAFF